Listed here are 18 T cell receptor beta chains from one sample, sequenced in a study of T-cell reconstitution after alpha-beta-depleted transplantation in children (TCRdb year 2016). Taken with the paper, the label for treatment or condition translates to: allogeneic hematopoietic cell transplantation with graft depleted of TCRalphabeta T cells and CD19 B cells. The library relied on PCR. The instrument given in TCRdb is Illumina HiSeq 2500. TCR libraries were prepared with molecular barcoding, using unique molecular identifiers to normalize TCRbeta repertoire quantification. The public reads were run again by TCRdb, first through fastp at Q25 and then through MiXCR, and only productive beta chains were kept. One record per CDR3 amino acid sequence lists the most common genes and DNA. The sample table shows 90,000 to 150,000 distinct CDR3 sequences, and more than 20% are seen once. Of the sample, roughly 10% is held by the ten largest clones.

The sequencing used PBMCs, mostly from graft donor cells, collected 180 days after TCRalphabeta/CD19-depleted stem cell transplant. The receptors shown here come from a male patient aged 2-9 years who had a stem cell transplant for chronic granulomatous disease, so the T cells may come from the graft donor.

V usage is TRBV10-2 and J usage is TRBJ2-7; D could derive from TRBD1 or TRBD2 (6 bases each). Between the trimmed V and J ends, which lost 3 bases and 2 bases, there was a span of 8 bases. The V gene's germline CDR1 is WSHSY and CDR2 SAAADI. This CDR3 spans 13 amino acids. The CDR3 region has the DNA TGCGCCAGCAGTGACGGGGGCCCCTACGAGCAGTACTTC. Translation: CASSDGGPYEQYF.

The chain is built from TRBV11-2 and TRBJ1-2; D is perhaps TRBD1 (6 bases). The CDR3 is made up of 19 amino acids. Germline V CDR1 and CDR2: SGHAT, FQNNGV. The ends were cut back, 4 bases at V and 1 base at J, with 25 bases in the middle. CDR3 sequence reads: CASSSQGMDGTLFNYGYTF. The CDR3 DNA sequence: TGTGCCAGCAGCTCCCAAGGGATGGATGGGACACTATTTAACTATGGCTACACCTTC.

The rearrangement uses TRBV20-1 and TRBJ2-5, with TRBD1 identical over 7 bases. V lost 3 bases to trimming and J lost 2 bases; unmatched junction nucleotides: 6. The CDR3 extends over 14 amino acids. Germline loops: CDR1 DFQATT, CDR2 SNEGSKA (reference sequence). CDR3 amino acids: CSASGQVRQETQYF. In DNA, the CDR3 is TGCAGTGCTAGCGGACAGGTTCGACAAGAGACCCAGTACTTC.

In its sample, this clonotype was seen many times. The rearrangement links TRBV20-1 to TRBJ1-5; D is unclear. The CDR3 loop spans 15 amino acids. CDR1 is DFQATT and CDR2 is SNEGSKA in the germline V gene (reference sequence). V was pared by 0 bases and J by 0 bases, with 9 bases between. The CDR3 DNA follows: TGCAGTGCTAGAGATATCGGCTATAGCAATCAGCCCCAGCATTTT. It translates to CSARDIGYSNQPQHF.

This clonotype was picked up a small number of times. The chain carries TRBV15 and TRBJ1-2; D is possibly TRBD1 (6 bases). There are 15 residues in the CDR3. Germline V gene sequence: CDR1 LNHNV, CDR2 YYDKDF (reference sequence). V was clipped by 1 base and J by 6 bases, with 15 bases between them. CDR3 amino acids: CATSRGPGTLHGYTF. CDR3 sequence (DNA): TGTGCCACCAGCAGAGGACCAGGGACACTTCATGGCTACACCTTC.

This clonotype was observed a few times. The CDR3 sequence is CASSLGGSNTEAFF. For the CDR3, the DNA is TGTGCCAGCAGCTTAGGGGGGTCGAACACTGAAGCTTTCTTT. This sequence joins TRBV7-9 and TRBJ1-1; the D gene is possibly TRBD1 (5 bases). CDR1 is SEHNR and CDR2 is FQNEAQ in the germline V gene (reference sequence). CDR3 length equals 14 residues. V was trimmed by 1 base and J by 1 base, leaving 7 bases between them.

The table lists this clonotype with a few counts. This sequence joins TRBV29-1 and TRBJ2-1; D is uncertain. Per germline, CDR1 SQVTM and CDR2 ANQGSEA. V was pared by 6 bases and J by 6 bases, with 24 bases between. The length of the CDR3 is 16 residues. CDR3 loop: CSVPGFVGKLGNEQFF. In nucleotides, the CDR3 is TGCAGCGTCCCAGGCTTTGTGGGGAAGTTAGGCAATGAGCAGTTCTTC.

This clonotype was seen at least ten times. The rearrangement joins TRBV7-2 to TRBJ2-2; D is unresolved. The CDR3 sequence is 14 residues long. Germline CDR1 and CDR2: SGHTA and FQGNSA. V was trimmed by 7 bases and J by 7 bases, leaving 16 bases between them. The CDR3 DNA is TGTGCCAGCACCTCCTTGCTAGGTGGCGGGGAGCTGTTTTTT. It encodes CASTSLLGGGELFF.

This clonotype was counted at least ten times. The J gene is TRBJ2-1, the V gene TRBV20-1; TRBD2 is a possible D gene (6 bases). CDR1 is DFQATT and CDR2 is SNEGSKA in the germline V gene (reference sequence). The CDR3 spans 19 residues. The ends were cut back, 0 bases at V and 0 bases at J, with 21 bases in the middle. CDR3 in amino acids: CSARDYLSPRDPSYNEQFF. DNA of the CDR3: TGCAGTGCTAGAGATTATTTATCTCCGCGGGATCCCTCCTACAATGAGCAGTTCTTC.

This chain links TRBV12-3 or TRBV12-4 with TRBJ1-2, with 8 nucleotides matching TRBD1. This CDR3 contains 17 residues. V shed 6 bases and J 3 bases; nucleotides not matched to a gene: 15. The CDR3 sequence is CASSADRGTGIDYGYTF. CDR3 bases: TGTGCCAGCAGCGCTGATCGAGGGACAGGTATAGACTATGGCTACACCTTC.

This clonotype was recorded many times. V usage is TRBV29-1 and J usage is TRBJ1-5; D ambiguous. Germline CDR1 is SQVTM and CDR2 is ANQGSEA. The CDR3 sequence is 12 residues long. V lost 6 bases to trimming and J lost 3 bases, with 9 bases between them. Here the CDR3 DNA reads TGCAGCGTAAAACGGTTCAATCAGCCCCAGCATTTT. Protein: CSVKRFNQPQHF.

This clonotype was picked up a small number of times. This rearrangement joins TRBV15 to TRBJ2-3; no reliable D call. Germline loops: CDR1 LNHNV, CDR2 YYDKDF (reference sequence). V was pared by 8 bases and J by 0 bases, with 12 bases between. CDR3 length: 14 amino acids. The CDR3 DNA is TGTGCCACCGGAGCCGGGCGCAGCACAGATACGCAGTATTTT. Residues: CATGAGRSTDTQYF. Supplemented by reference TRBV15 and TRBJ2-3, the full variable domain reads DAMVIQNPRYQVTQFGKPVTLSCSQTLNHNVMYWYQQKSSQAPKLLFHYYDKDFNNEADTPDNFQSRRPNTSFCFLDIRSPGLGDTAMYLCATGAGRSTDTQYFGPGTRLTVL.

This clonotype was picked up many times. The rearrangement uses TRBV29-1 and TRBJ1-1; D remains ambiguous. Germline lookup yields CDR1 SQVTM and CDR2 ANQGSEA. The CDR3 extends over 13 amino acids. With 4 bases removed from V and 5 bases from J, the gap between germline ends came to 14 bases. The CDR3 nucleotides are TGCAGCGTTGTCGGGAGTAGGTGGACTGAAGCTTTCTTT. This codes for CSVVGSRWTEAFF.

This clonotype was seen a single time. The genes are TRBV6-5 and TRBJ1-6; D remains ambiguous. Germline CDR1 is MNHEY and CDR2 is SVGAGI. The germline V and J ends were trimmed by 0 bases and 0 bases, with 9 bases remaining between them. The CDR3 is 17 amino acids. CDR3 amino acids: CASSYSNSISYNSPLHF. The DNA for the CDR3 is TGTGCCAGCAGTTACTCGAACAGCATCTCCTATAATTCACCCCTCCACTTT.

At least ten counts were recorded for this clonotype. This chain connects TRBV6-5 to TRBJ1-2; D not resolved. The germline V gene encodes CDR1 MNHEY and CDR2 SVGAGI. This CDR3 spans 13 amino acids. V was cut by 0 bases and J by 4 bases, with 6 bases left in between. This CDR3 reads CASSYSRVYGYTF. The CDR3 DNA is TGTGCCAGCAGTTACTCGAGAGTCTATGGCTACACCTTC.

This clonotype was seen only a few times. The V call is TRBV7-2, the J call TRBJ1-1, with a weak D call TRBD1 (5 bases). The V and J ends lost 5 bases and 8 bases respectively, with 18 bases between them. CDR1 is SGHTA and CDR2 is FQGNSA in the germline V gene. CDR3 length: 14 residues. The CDR3 region has the DNA TGTGCCAGCAGCCCAAGAGGAGACAGACGGGAAGCTTTCTTT. Protein sequence: CASSPRGDRREAFF. Filled out from reference TRBV7-2 and TRBJ1-1, the complete variable domain reads GAGVSQSPSNKVTEKGKDVELRCDPISGHTALYWYRQSLGQGLEFLIYFQGNSAPDKSGLPSDRFSAERTGGSVSTLTIQRTQQEDSAVYLCASSPRGDRREAFFGQGTRLTVV.

This clonotype appeared a single time. The V call is TRBV15, the J call TRBJ1-3; no clear D gene. V lost 3 bases and J lost 1, with 19 bases in between. This CDR3 is built from 18 residues. Per germline, CDR1 LNHNV and CDR2 YYDKDF (reference sequence). CDR3 region: CATSSDLVVSVSGNTIYF. Here the CDR3 DNA reads TGTGCCACCAGCAGCGACCTCGTGGTCTCCGTTTCTGGAAACACCATATATTTT. Complete variable domain (other parts from reference TRBV15 and TRBJ1-3): DAMVIQNPRYQVTQFGKPVTLSCSQTLNHNVMYWYQQKSSQAPKLLFHYYDKDFNNEADTPDNFQSRRPNTSFCFLDIRSPGLGDTAMYLCATSSDLVVSVSGNTIYFGEGSWLTVV.

The table lists this clonotype with many counts. The genes are TRBV5-1 and TRBJ1-5, with D uncertain. Trimming took 8 bases from V and 0 from J, leaving 15 bases between them. This CDR3 has 15 amino acids. CDR1 SGHRS and CDR2 YFSETQ come from the germline V gene. CDR3 amino acids: CARRRGIYSNQPQHF. In DNA, the CDR3 is TGCGCCAGGAGGAGAGGAATTTATAGCAATCAGCCCCAGCATTTT.